This T cell receptor (beta chain) was captured in a study of blood T cell repertoires in COVID-19. The data were produced by immunoSEQ multiplex PCR, yet TCRdb's version contains in-frame clones alone and is incomplete. Among 95,000 to 150,000 clones listed, around 83% were seen once. Trimming left V 2 bases short and J 1 base short, with 14 bases between. The CDR3 extends over 16 amino acids. From germline, CDR1 is SGHVS and CDR2 FNYEAQ. Cohort assignment relied on participant-reported clinical history. The TCR sequence derives from a woman in her 30s who had recovered from COVID-19. Sequencing was carried out using PBMCs or T cells enriched from blood (not recorded which). J is TRBJ1-1 and V is TRBV7-6, with D hard to call. The CDR3 nucleotides are TGTGCCAGCAGCTTAAGGCCTCTTCGGGGGAACACTGAAGCTTTCTTT. Amino acids: CASSLRPLRGNTEAFF.